These 5 T cell receptor beta chains originate from one sample sequenced in a study of shared clonotypes between healthy human individuals. Using immunoSEQ multiplex PCR, the repertoire was profiled, and TCRdb retains in-frame clones only, with some absent. Found here are fewer than 3 million clones, around 90% of them singletons; the top ten hold 0.3% to 0.45%. Specimen: naive CD4+ T cells from PBMCs. Subset described: CD45RA+ positively selected. The source of these receptors is a man younger than 35 in good health. Some clones in this sample may be carry-over from other donors' samples.

The chain is built from TRBV7-2 and TRBJ2-1, with 7 bases that match TRBD2. The CDR3 loop spans 15 amino acids. Germline-derived CDR1 and CDR2 are SGHTA and FQGNSA. V gave up 2 bases and J gave up 6 bases; unmatched junction bases: 7. This CDR3 is CASSLSSGGGNEQFF. The CDR3 DNA is TGTGCCAGCAGCTTAAGTTCGGGAGGCGGCAATGAGCAGTTCTTC.

V gene TRBV5-1 combines with J gene TRBJ2-7, with 8 nucleotides matching TRBD2. V was pared by 4 bases and J by 1 base, with 4 bases of the junction left unmatched. CDR1 is SGHRS, CDR2 YFSETQ, per germline. The CDR3 runs 14 residues. CDR3 in amino acids: CASSAGLASYEQYF. In DNA form, the CDR3 reads TGCGCCAGCAGCGCCGGACTAGCTTCCTACGAGCAGTACTTC.

The rearrangement uses TRBV25-1 and TRBJ1-5, with D possibly TRBD1 on 5 matching bases. The CDR3 is 15 residues long. The germline V and J ends were trimmed by 6 bases and 5 bases, with 17 bases remaining between them. Germline V gene sequence: CDR1 MGHDK, CDR2 SYGVNS. The CDR3 reads CASRPGGGPHQPQHF. For the CDR3, the DNA is TGTGCCAGCAGACCCGGCGGGGGACCCCATCAGCCCCAGCATTTT. Full variable domain (remainder filled in from reference TRBV25-1 and TRBJ1-5): EADIYQTPRYLVIGTGKKITLECSQTMGHDKMYWYQQDPGMELHLIHYSYGVNSTEKGDLSSESTVSRIRTEHFPLTLESARPSHTSQYLCASRPGGGPHQPQHFGDGTRLSIL.

The rearrangement links TRBV28 to TRBJ2-5; the D gene could be TRBD1 or TRBD2 (6 bases each). The CDR3 spans 16 residues. Germline V CDR1 and CDR2: MDHEN, SYDVKM. V was clipped by 3 bases and J by 4 bases, with 18 bases between them. CDR3 residues: CASSFSGALARETQYF. The CDR3 nucleotides read TGTGCCAGCAGTTTCTCGGGGGCGCTGGCAAGAGAGACCCAGTACTTC.

V usage is TRBV11-2 and J usage is TRBJ2-3; D uncertain. Germline CDR1 SGHAT, CDR2 FQNNGV. V was shortened by 1 base and J by 6 bases, with 8 bases between the two germline ends. There are 13 residues in the CDR3. Here the CDR3 reads CASSLGPRDTQYF. CDR3 nucleotides: TGTGCCAGCAGCTTAGGCCCTCGGGATACGCAGTATTTT.